What follows describes a single TCR beta chain. What it recognizes is unknown. The data originate from a study of T cell responses to AZD1222 COVID-19 vaccine. Findings and limits, study-wide: The reported proportion of spike-specific TCRs targeting unmutated variant regions was nearly half.

Clones were sequenced by immunoSEQ multiplex PCR, and TCRdb holds only the in-frame ones, with some missing. The profile shows 150,000 to 200,000 clones, 85% to 95% of them singletons. This CDR3 is 15 amino acids long. Germline CDR1 SGHRS, CDR2 YFSETQ. The V segment lost 0 bases and the J segment 6 bases; nucleotides outside the gene matches: 7. The source material was peripheral blood, sampled on day 0 of AZD1222 vaccination. The V gene is TRBV5-1, the J gene TRBJ1-1; TRBD1 agrees at 8 bases. The sequence was collected from an adult in good health. The CDR3 region is CASSLAAGGASEAFF. DNA for the CDR3: TGCGCCAGCAGCTTGGCTGCAGGGGGCGCGTCTGAAGCTTTCTTT.